A single sample gave rise to the 7 T cell receptor beta chains below, sequenced in a study of regulatory T cells in long-lasting Graves disease. Libraries of TCR beta came from iRepertoire HTBI primers plus Arm-PCR of CDR3 regions. TCRdb processed the multiplex PCR reads anew with MiXCR; each CDR3 protein has one entry. The table includes some 440,000 distinct CDR3 sequences, more than 20% detected once. Time point reported: persistent/refractory GD, antithyroid drugs over 5 years with positive TRAb. The TCR library was made from RNA extracted from PBMCs. The input for sequencing was peripheral blood mononuclear cells (PBMCs), taken when the disease was refractory, from a patient treated with antithyroid drugs. The receptors here all came from a female donor with Graves disease.

This clonotype has a count of ten or more. The CDR3 protein is CASSPFSAGRTMSAGEKLFF. CDR3 DNA sequence: TGTGCCAGCAGCCCGTTTTCCGCCGGACGGACAATGTCAGCGGGGGAAAAACTGTTTTTT. This chain connects TRBV11-2 to TRBJ1-4; D perhaps matches TRBD1 (5 bases). Germline V gene data show CDR1 as SGHAT and CDR2 as FQNNGV. V was trimmed by 5 bases and J by 8 bases, leaving 33 bases between them. The CDR3 has 20 residues. Looking up the rest from reference TRBV11-2 and TRBJ1-4 gives the full variable domain: EAGVAQSPRYKIIEKRQSVAFWCNPISGHATLYWYQQILGQGPKLLIQFQNNGVVDDSQLPKDRFSAERLKGVDSTLKIQPAKLEDSAVYLCASSPFSAGRTMSAGEKLFFGSGTQLSVL.

CDR3 sequence (DNA): TGCAGTGTTCAGGGCAGGGGATTCAGGCAGCCCCAGCATTTT. This codes for CSVQGRGFRQPQHF. This sequence joins TRBV20-1 and TRBJ1-5; maybe TRBD1 (6 bases). Between the trimmed V and J ends, which lost 7 bases and 7 bases, there was a span of 20 bases. The CDR3 spans 14 residues. Per the germline V gene, CDR1 is DFQATT and CDR2 is SNEGSKA (reference sequence).

This clonotype was found a few times. This rearrangement joins TRBV6-5 to TRBJ2-4, with 8 nucleotides matching TRBD1. The germline V gene encodes CDR1 MNHEY and CDR2 SVGAGI. The CDR3 has 18 amino acids. The J segment lost 6 bases and the V segment lost 0 bases, leaving 13 bases of the junction unmatched. Here the CDR3 reads CASSYSRGQGTSGNIQYF. The CDR3 nucleotides read TGTGCCAGCAGTTACTCGAGAGGACAGGGAACGTCGGGAAACATTCAGTACTTC.

This clonotype was picked up one time. The chain couples TRBV5-4 to TRBJ2-2, with a possible D match to TRBD2 (7 bases). Trimming stripped 4 bases from V and 6 bases from J, with 25 bases between. CDR3 length equals 18 residues. From germline, CDR1 is SGHNT and CDR2 YYREEE (reference sequence). CDR3 loop: CASSQIIGPKGGAGELFF. DNA of the CDR3: TGTGCCAGCAGCCAAATAATCGGGCCAAAGGGGGGGGCCGGGGAGCTGTTTTTT.

The J gene is TRBJ2-6, the V gene TRBV2; the D gene is possibly TRBD1 (5 bases). The CDR3 covers 14 residues. V was cut by 3 bases and J by 11 bases, with 14 bases left in between. The germline V gene has CDR1 SNHLY and CDR2 FYNNEI. The CDR3 reads CASSDRDSHHVLTF. Written as DNA, the CDR3 is TGTGCCAGCAGTGACCGAGACAGTCACCACGTCCTGACTTTC.

The chain combines TRBV7-9 with TRBJ2-2, with TRBD1 matching 12 bases. This CDR3 comprises 17 residues. In germline, CDR1 is SEHNR, CDR2 FQNEAQ (reference sequence). J was trimmed by 7 bases and V by 1 base; bases with no gene match: 7. The CDR3 DNA follows: TGTGCCAGCAGCTTAGTGGGACAGGGGGCCGGCGTCGGGGAGCTGTTTTTT. Amino acid sequence: CASSLVGQGAGVGELFF.

V and J are TRBV7-3 and TRBJ2-1, with D uncertain. The CDR3 totals 11 residues. Germline V gene lookup returns CDR1 SGHTA and CDR2 FQGTGA. Trimming shortened V by 1 base and J by 12 bases, and 7 bases separated the two germline ends. The CDR3 protein is CASSLNLGQFF. CDR3 in DNA: TGTGCCAGCAGCTTAAACCTTGGGCAGTTCTTC.